This entry concerns a single TCR beta chain. The entry originates in a study of shared clonotypes between healthy human individuals. Assay: immunoSEQ multiplex PCR; the TCRdb copy retains only in-frame clones and omits some. The table lists about 2.4 million clones, 93% of them singletons. Trimming took 2 bases from V and 5 from J; bases not matched to a gene: 8. Germline V lookup: CDR1 MNHNY, CDR2 SVGAGI (reference sequence). The CDR3 has 16 residues. The chain carries TRBV6-6 and TRBJ1-5, with 8 bases fitting TRBD1. What was sequenced was naive CD4+ T cells from PBMCs. Subset described: CD45RA+ positively selected. The TCR originated in a man younger than 30 in good health. Some clones in this sample may be carry-over from other donors' samples. CDR3 residues: CASSYGRQGSDQPQHF. As DNA, the CDR3 is TGTGCCAGCAGTTACGGTCGACAGGGGTCTGATCAGCCCCAGCATTTT.